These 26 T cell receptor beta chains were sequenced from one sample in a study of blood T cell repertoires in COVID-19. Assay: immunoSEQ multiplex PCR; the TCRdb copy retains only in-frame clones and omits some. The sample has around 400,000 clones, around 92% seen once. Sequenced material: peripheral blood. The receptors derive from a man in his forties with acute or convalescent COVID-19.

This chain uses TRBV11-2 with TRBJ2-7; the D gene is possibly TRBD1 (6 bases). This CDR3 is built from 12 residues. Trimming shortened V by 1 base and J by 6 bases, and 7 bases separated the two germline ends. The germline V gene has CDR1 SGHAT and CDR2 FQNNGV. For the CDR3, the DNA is TGTGCCAGCAGCTTAGCCAGGGGCGAGCAGTACTTC. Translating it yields CASSLARGEQYF.

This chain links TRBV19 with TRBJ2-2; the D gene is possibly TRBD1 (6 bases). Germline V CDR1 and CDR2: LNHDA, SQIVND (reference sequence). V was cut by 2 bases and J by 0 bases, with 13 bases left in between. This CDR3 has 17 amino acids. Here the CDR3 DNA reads TGTGCCAGTAGTATAACCAGGGGCCCAGCGAACACCGGGGAGCTGTTTTTT. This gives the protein CASSITRGPANTGELFF. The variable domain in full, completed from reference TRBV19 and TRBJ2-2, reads DGGITQSPKYLFRKEGQNVTLSCEQNLNHDAMYWYRQDPGQGLRLIYYSQIVNDFQKGDIAEGYSVSREKKESFPLTVTSAQKNPTAFYLCASSITRGPANTGELFFGEGSRLTVL.

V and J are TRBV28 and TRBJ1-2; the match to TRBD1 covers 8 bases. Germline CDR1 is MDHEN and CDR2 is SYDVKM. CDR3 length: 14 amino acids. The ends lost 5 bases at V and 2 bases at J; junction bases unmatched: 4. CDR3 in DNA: TGTGCCAGCAGTCCAGGGGGCGCGAACTATGGCTACACCTTC. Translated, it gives CASSPGGANYGYTF.

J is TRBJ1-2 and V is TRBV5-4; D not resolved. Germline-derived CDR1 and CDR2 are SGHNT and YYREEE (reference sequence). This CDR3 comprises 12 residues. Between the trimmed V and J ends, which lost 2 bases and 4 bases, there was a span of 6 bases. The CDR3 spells CASSLDTYGYTF. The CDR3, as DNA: TGTGCCAGCAGCTTAGACACCTATGGCTACACCTTC.

In DNA, the CDR3 is TGTGCCAGCAGCTTACGGCGGGGTGACGAGCAGTACTTC. Its translation: CASSLRRGDEQYF. The chain recombines TRBV13 with TRBJ2-7; D is possibly TRBD2 (6 bases). Germline assignment: CDR1 PRHDT and CDR2 FYEKMQ (reference sequence). This CDR3 is 13 amino acids long. With 2 bases removed from V and 5 bases from J, the gap between germline ends came to 10 bases.

The CDR3 DNA sequence: TGTGCCCAAGGGGGCCTTCTCACAGATACGCAGTATTTT. It is translated as CAQGGLLTDTQYF. The V call is TRBV7-8, the J call TRBJ2-3, with 7 nucleotides matching TRBD1. The CDR3 loop spans 13 amino acids. With V trimmed by 11 bases and J by 2 bases, 7 bases remained unmatched. Germline V gene sequence: CDR1 SGHVS, CDR2 FQNEAQ.

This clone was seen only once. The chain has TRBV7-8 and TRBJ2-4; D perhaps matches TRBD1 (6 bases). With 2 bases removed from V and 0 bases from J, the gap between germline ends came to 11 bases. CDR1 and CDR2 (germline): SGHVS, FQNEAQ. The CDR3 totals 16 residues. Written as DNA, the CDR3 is TGTGCCAGCAGCTTAAACAGGGCGGGAGCCAAAAACATTCAGTACTTC. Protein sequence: CASSLNRAGAKNIQYF.

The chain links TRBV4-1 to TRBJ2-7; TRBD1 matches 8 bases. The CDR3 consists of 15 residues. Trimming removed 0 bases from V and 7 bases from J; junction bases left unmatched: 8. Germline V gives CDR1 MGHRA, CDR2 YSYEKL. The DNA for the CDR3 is TGCGCCAGCAGCCAAGATGACAGGGGAGGCTGGGAGCAGTACTTC. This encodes CASSQDDRGGWEQYF.

CDR3 sequence reads: CASSLTGRAGANVLTF. The CDR3 DNA is TGTGCCAGCAGCTTAACGGGCAGGGCTGGGGCCAACGTCCTGACTTTC. J is TRBJ2-6 and V is TRBV11-2, with D possibly matching TRBD1 (5 bases). Germline CDR1 is SGHAT and CDR2 is FQNNGV. V lost 2 bases and J 2 bases, leaving 10 bases between the germline ends. The CDR3 covers 16 residues.

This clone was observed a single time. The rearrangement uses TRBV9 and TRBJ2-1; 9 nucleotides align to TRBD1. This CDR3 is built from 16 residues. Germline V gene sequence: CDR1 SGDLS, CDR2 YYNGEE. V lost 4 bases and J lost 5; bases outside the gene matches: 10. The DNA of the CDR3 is TGTGCCAGCAGCCCACTTTGGACAGGGGATAACAATGAGCAGTTCTTC. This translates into CASSPLWTGDNNEQFF.

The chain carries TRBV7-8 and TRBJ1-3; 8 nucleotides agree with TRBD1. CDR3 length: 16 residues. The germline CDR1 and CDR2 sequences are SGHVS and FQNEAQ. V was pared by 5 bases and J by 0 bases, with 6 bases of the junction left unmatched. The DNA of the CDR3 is TGTGCCAGCAGCAAGGACAGGGCCAGCTCTGGAAACACCATATATTTT. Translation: CASSKDRASSGNTIYF.

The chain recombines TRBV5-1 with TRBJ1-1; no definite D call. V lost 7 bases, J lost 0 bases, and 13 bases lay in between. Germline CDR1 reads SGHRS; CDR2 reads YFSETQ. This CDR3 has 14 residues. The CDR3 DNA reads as TGCGCCAGCTCCACGACGGGGATGAACACTGAAGCTTTCTTT. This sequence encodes CASSTTGMNTEAFF.

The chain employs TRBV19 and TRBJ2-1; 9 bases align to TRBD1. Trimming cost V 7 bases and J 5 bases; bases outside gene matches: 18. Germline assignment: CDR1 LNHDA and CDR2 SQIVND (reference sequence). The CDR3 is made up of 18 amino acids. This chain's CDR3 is CASTDRGAGGAKNNEQFF. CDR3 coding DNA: TGTGCCAGTACCGACAGGGGGGCCGGAGGGGCGAAGAACAATGAGCAGTTCTTC.

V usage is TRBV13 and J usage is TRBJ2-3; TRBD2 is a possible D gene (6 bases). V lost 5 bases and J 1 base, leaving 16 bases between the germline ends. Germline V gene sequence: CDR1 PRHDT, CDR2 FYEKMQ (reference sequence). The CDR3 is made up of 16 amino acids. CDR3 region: CASSPRRVYGTDTQYF. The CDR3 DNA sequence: TGTGCCAGCAGCCCGAGGAGGGTTTACGGCACAGATACGCAGTATTTT.

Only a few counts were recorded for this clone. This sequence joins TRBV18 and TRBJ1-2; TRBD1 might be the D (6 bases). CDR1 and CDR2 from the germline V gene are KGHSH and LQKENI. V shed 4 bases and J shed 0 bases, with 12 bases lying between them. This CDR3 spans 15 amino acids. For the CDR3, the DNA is TGTGCCAGCTCACTACCAGGGGATACTAACTATGGCTACACCTTC. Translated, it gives CASSLPGDTNYGYTF. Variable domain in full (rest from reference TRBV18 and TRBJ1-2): NAGVMQNPRHLVRRRGQEARLRCSPMKGHSHVYWYRQLPEEGLKFMVYLQKENIIDESGMPKERFSAEFPKEGPSILRIQQVVRGDSAAYFCASSLPGDTNYGYTFGSGTRLTVV.

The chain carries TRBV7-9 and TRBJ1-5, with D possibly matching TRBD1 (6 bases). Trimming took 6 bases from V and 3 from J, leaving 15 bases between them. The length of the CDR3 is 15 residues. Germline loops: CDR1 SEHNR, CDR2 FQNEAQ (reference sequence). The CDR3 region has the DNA TGTGCCAGCAGTTTACAGGGTTGGGACAATCAGCCCCAGCATTTT. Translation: CASSLQGWDNQPQHF.

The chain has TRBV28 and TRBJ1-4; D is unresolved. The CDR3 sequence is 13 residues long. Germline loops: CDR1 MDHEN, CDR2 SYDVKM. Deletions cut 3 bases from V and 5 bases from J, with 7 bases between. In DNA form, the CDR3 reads TGTGCCAGCAGTTTGCGGGAGAATGAAAAACTGTTTTTT. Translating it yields CASSLRENEKLFF.

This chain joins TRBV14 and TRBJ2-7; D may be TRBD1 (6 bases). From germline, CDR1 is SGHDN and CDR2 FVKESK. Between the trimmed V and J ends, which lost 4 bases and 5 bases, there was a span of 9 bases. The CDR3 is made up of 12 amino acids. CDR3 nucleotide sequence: TGTGCCAGCAGCCGGACAGACGACGAGCAGTACTTC. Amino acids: CASSRTDDEQYF. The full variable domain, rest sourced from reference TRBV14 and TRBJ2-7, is EAGVTQFPSHSVIEKGQTVTLRCDPISGHDNLYWYRRVMGKEIKFLLHFVKESKQDESGMPNNRFLAERTGGTYSTLKVQPAELEDSGVYFCASSRTDDEQYFGPGTRLTVT.

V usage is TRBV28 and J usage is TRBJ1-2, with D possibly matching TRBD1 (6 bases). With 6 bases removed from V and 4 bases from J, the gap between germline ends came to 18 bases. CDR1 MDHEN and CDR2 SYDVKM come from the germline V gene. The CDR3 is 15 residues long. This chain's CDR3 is CASSRTAYFFYGYTF. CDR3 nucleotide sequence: TGTGCCAGCAGCAGGACAGCTTACTTTTTCTATGGCTACACCTTC.

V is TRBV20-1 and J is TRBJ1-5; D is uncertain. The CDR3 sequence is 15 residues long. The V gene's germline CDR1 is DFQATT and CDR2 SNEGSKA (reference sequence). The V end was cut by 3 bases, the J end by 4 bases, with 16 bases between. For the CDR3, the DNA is TGCAGTGCTAGTTCTTCGGGAGGTCCTAATCAGCCCCAGCATTTT. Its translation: CSASSSGGPNQPQHF.

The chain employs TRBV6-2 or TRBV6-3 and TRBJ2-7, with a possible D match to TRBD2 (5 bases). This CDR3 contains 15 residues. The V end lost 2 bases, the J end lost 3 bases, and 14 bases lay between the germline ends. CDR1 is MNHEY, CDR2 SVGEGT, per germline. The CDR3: CASSYVFPSRYEQYF. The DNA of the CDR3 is TGTGCCAGCAGTTACGTCTTTCCTAGCCGCTACGAGCAGTACTTC.

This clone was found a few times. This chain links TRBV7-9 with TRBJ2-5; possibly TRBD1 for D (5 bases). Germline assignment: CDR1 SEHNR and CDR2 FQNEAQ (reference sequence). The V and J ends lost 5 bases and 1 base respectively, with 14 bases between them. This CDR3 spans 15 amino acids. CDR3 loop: CASSPPGQGQETQYF. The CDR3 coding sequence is TGTGCCAGCAGCCCGCCAGGCCAGGGCCAAGAGACCCAGTACTTC.

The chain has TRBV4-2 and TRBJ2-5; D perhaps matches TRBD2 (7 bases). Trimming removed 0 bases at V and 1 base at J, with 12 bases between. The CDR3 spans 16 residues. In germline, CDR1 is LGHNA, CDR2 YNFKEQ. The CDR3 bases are TGTGCCAGCAGCCAAGATACGGCGGGGGCCCAAGAGACCCAGTACTTC. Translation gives CASSQDTAGAQETQYF.

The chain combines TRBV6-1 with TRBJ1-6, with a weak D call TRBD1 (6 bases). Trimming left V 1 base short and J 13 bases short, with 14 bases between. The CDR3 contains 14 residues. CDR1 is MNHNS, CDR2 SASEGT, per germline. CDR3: CASSEGWGRAPLHF. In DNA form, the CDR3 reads TGTGCCAGCAGTGAAGGGTGGGGGCGCGCCCCCCTCCACTTT.

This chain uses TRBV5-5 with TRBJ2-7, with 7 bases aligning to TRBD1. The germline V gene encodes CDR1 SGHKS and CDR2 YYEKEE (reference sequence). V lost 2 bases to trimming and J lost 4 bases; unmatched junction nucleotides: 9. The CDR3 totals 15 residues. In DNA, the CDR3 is TGTGCCAGCAGCTTAAGGGCAGGGGGTTCGTACGAGCAGTACTTC. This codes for CASSLRAGGSYEQYF. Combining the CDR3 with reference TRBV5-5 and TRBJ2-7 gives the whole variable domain DAGVTQSPTHLIKTRGQQVTLRCSPISGHKSVSWYQQVLGQGPQFIFQYYEKEERGRGNFPDRFSARQFPNYSSELNVNALLLGDSALYLCASSLRAGGSYEQYFGPGTRLTVT.

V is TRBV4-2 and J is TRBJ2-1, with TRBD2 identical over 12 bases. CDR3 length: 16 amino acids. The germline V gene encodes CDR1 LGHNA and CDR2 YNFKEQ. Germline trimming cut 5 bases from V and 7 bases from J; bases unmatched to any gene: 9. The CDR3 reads CASSARLAGEGNEQFF. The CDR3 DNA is TGTGCCAGCAGCGCCCGACTAGCGGGAGAGGGAAATGAGCAGTTCTTC.